Below are 9 T cell receptor beta chains sequenced from a single sample in a study of beta chain features in type 1 diabetes. The investigators reverse transcribed all of the isolated RNA, so they sequenced expressed TCRB transcripts. Generated by immunoSEQ multiplex PCR, the TCRdb table keeps only in-frame clones and is missing some. The table shows around 400,000 clones, with roughly 16% occurring only once. The sequenced sample consisted of naive CD4+ T cells from blood. These receptors were collected from a young woman in good health.

The V gene is TRBV6-5, the J gene TRBJ1-5, with unresolved D. This CDR3 region has 14 residues. V lost 0 bases and J lost 5, with 8 bases in between. Germline V lookup: CDR1 MNHEY, CDR2 SVGAGI. The CDR3 DNA reads TGTGCCAGCAGTTACTCGGAGGGTGATCAGCCCCAGCATTTT. Amino acids: CASSYSEGDQPQHF.

This clone was detected only a few times. The chain combines TRBV15 with TRBJ2-5; tentative D call: TRBD1 (6 bases). Germline loops: CDR1 LNHNV, CDR2 YYDKDF (reference sequence). The V end lost 4 bases, the J end lost 2 bases, and 14 bases lay between the germline ends. This CDR3 has 15 amino acids. CDR3 residues: CATSNRTVTQETQYF. CDR3 nucleotides: TGTGCCACCAGCAACCGGACAGTAACTCAAGAGACCCAGTACTTC.

Turning to this clone: Other nucleotide sequences in the sample specify the same CDR3. This rearrangement joins TRBV30 to TRBJ1-5; D is uncertain. The germline CDR1 and CDR2 sequences are GTSNPN and SVGIG (reference sequence). The CDR3 covers 13 residues. Trimming removed 0 bases from V and 4 bases from J, with 7 bases in between. Written as DNA, the CDR3 is TGTGCCTGGAGTGTCAGGCAGAATCAGCCCCAGCATTTT. This gives the protein CAWSVRQNQPQHF.

This clone has more than one count but fewer than ten. J is TRBJ2-4 and V is TRBV29-1; perhaps TRBD2 as D (5 bases). This CDR3 spans 16 amino acids. V was pared by 7 bases and J by 3 bases, with 22 bases between. Germline CDR1 reads SQVTM; CDR2 reads ANQGSEA. Here the CDR3 DNA reads TGCAGCGCCCAGGAGGTAGGGTGCTTAGGCAAAAACATTCAGTACTTC. This sequence encodes CSAQEVGCLGKNIQYF.

This clone was detected only a few times. The rearrangement links TRBV30 to TRBJ2-6; TRBD1 aligns across 8 bases. The germline gives CDR1 GTSNPN, CDR2 SVGIG (reference sequence). V gave up 3 bases and J gave up 9 bases; unmatched junction bases: 4. The CDR3 consists of 13 residues. The DNA for the CDR3 is TGTGCCTGGAGAAGGACAGGGCGCAACGTCCTGACTTTC. This translates into CAWRRTGRNVLTF.

The rearrangement uses TRBV2 and TRBJ2-2; maybe TRBD1 (5 bases). The CDR3 totals 16 residues. V lost 4 bases to trimming and J lost 0 bases, with 12 bases between them. Germline assignment: CDR1 SNHLY and CDR2 FYNNEI. The DNA for the CDR3 is TGTGCCAGCAGTGGACAGCTGAGCGCGAACACCGGGGAGCTGTTTTTT. Translated, it gives CASSGQLSANTGELFF.

This clone was observed a handful of times. The chain is built from TRBV6-1 and TRBJ2-1, with D possibly being TRBD1 (5 bases). With 2 bases removed from V and 6 bases from J, the gap between germline ends came to 11 bases. The CDR3 is made up of 14 amino acids. Germline V lookup: CDR1 MNHNS, CDR2 SASEGT. CDR3 coding DNA: TGTGCCAGCAGTGAACAGGGAAGTCTCAATGAGCAGTTCTTC. It specifies CASSEQGSLNEQFF.

V and J are TRBV28 and TRBJ2-7; TRBD2 matches at 10 bases. J lost 0 bases, V lost 5 bases, and 10 bases had no gene match. The CDR3 extends over 17 amino acids. The germline gives CDR1 MDHEN, CDR2 SYDVKM. In nucleotides, the CDR3 is TGTGCCAGCAGTCCAATCGGACTAGCGGAGCCCTCCTACGAGCAGTACTTC. It translates to CASSPIGLAEPSYEQYF. Full variable domain (outside the CDR3, taken from reference TRBV28 and TRBJ2-7): DVKVTQSSRYLVKRTGEKVFLECVQDMDHENMFWYRQDPGLGLRLIYFSYDVKMKEKGDIPEGYSVSREKKERFSLILESASTNQTSMYLCASSPIGLAEPSYEQYFGPGTRLTVT.

This clone has a handful of counts. CDR3 sequence: CSVSGTGGYEQYF. DNA for the CDR3: TGCAGCGTCTCCGGGACAGGGGGCTACGAGCAGTACTTC. The rearrangement uses TRBV29-1 and TRBJ2-7; 11 positions agree with TRBD1. The CDR3 sequence is 13 residues long. Trimming took 6 bases from V and 3 from J; bases not matched to a gene: 4. The germline CDR1 and CDR2 sequences are SQVTM and ANQGSEA.